The 23 T cell receptor beta chains below come from one sample, sequenced in a study of blood T cell repertoires in COVID-19. The data were produced by immunoSEQ multiplex PCR, yet TCRdb's version contains in-frame clones alone and is incomplete. The sample records about 76,000 clones, roughly 84% being singletons. The material sequenced was peripheral blood. These TCRs come from a woman older than 75 with active or convalescent COVID-19.

The chain uses TRBV30 and TRBJ2-2; possibly TRBD2 for D (5 bases). The CDR3 has 13 residues. CDR1 GTSNPN and CDR2 SVGIG come from the germline V gene (reference sequence). The CDR3 bases are TGTGCTGCTACGACTACCGTAACCGGGGAGCTGTTTTTT. This encodes CAATTTVTGELFF.

Regarding this clone: Germline is not matched at one junction end, which may reflect a read error. This chain's CDR3 is CASSMGNRDSRDF. In nucleotides, the CDR3 is TGTGCCAGTAGTATGGGGAACCGGGACAGCCGGGATTTC. The chain joins TRBV19 to TRBJ2-7, with 7 bases that match TRBD1. CDR1 is LNHDA, CDR2 SQIVND, per germline (reference sequence). The CDR3 consists of 13 residues.

This clone was seen only once. The chain is built from TRBV7-9 and TRBJ2-2, with D tentatively TRBD1 (5 bases). V gave up 5 bases and J gave up 7 bases, with 20 bases separating them. The CDR3 runs 16 residues. Germline lookup yields CDR1 SEHNR and CDR2 FQNEAQ (reference sequence). The CDR3 bases are TGTGCCAGCAGCAAAACAGGAGCCCCCCTTGGCGGGGAGCTGTTTTTT. Its protein is CASSKTGAPLGGELFF. The entire variable domain, with the rest obtained from reference TRBV7-9 and TRBJ2-2, is as follows: DTGVSQNPRHKITKRGQNVTFRCDPISEHNRLYWYRQTLGQGPEFLTYFQNEAQLEKSRLLSDRFSAERPKGSFSTLEIQRTEQGDSAMYLCASSKTGAPLGGELFFGEGSRLTVL.

This clone has more than one count but fewer than ten. The rearrangement links TRBV5-3 to TRBJ2-1; 7 bases align to TRBD1. TRBV5-3 is treated as an ORF (open reading frame) with a function not yet certain. This CDR3 has 15 amino acids. With 4 bases clipped from V and 0 bases from J, the junction kept 4 bases outside the gene matches. CDR3 sequence: CARSPGQSSYNEQFF. The CDR3 bases are TGTGCCAGAAGCCCGGGACAGAGCTCCTACAATGAGCAGTTCTTC.

V gene TRBV28 combines with J gene TRBJ2-7; 10 bases fit TRBD1. V dropped 5 bases and J dropped 2; count of bases not matched to a gene: 9. This CDR3 comprises 16 residues. Germline V gene data show CDR1 as MDHEN and CDR2 as SYDVKM. The CDR3 coding sequence is TGTGCCAGCAGTAGTACCGGGACAGGGGACCCCTACGAGCAGTACTTC. Encoded protein: CASSSTGTGDPYEQYF.

The chain carries TRBV11-3 and TRBJ2-3; 10 bases line up with TRBD1. V lost 5 bases to trimming and J lost 1 base; unmatched junction nucleotides: 3. Germline loops: CDR1 SGHNT, CDR2 YENEEA. This CDR3 is built from 15 residues. CDR3 in DNA: TGTGCCAGCAGCATGGGGACAGGGGGCACAGATACGCAGTATTTT. It encodes CASSMGTGGTDTQYF.

The chain uses TRBV6-4 and TRBJ2-3; 7 bases agree with TRBD1. Germline V gene data show CDR1 as MRHNA and CDR2 as SNTAGT. V was pared by 4 bases and J by 5 bases, with 6 bases of the junction left unmatched. This CDR3 comprises 14 residues. CDR3 sequence (DNA): TGTGCCAGCAGTGGACAGGGTCCAGGAGATACGCAGTATTTT. Amino acids: CASSGQGPGDTQYF.

The chain links TRBV4-1 to TRBJ1-2; D gene uncertain. The CDR3 spans 13 residues. Trimming pared 4 bases from V and 3 bases from J, leaving 9 bases between. From germline, CDR1 is MGHRA and CDR2 YSYEKL. The CDR3 is CASSPDRDYGYTF. CDR3 coding DNA: TGCGCCAGCAGCCCTGATAGAGACTATGGCTACACCTTC.

The chain links TRBV7-6 to TRBJ1-5, with 7 bases matching TRBD1. Germline CDR1 reads SGHVS; CDR2 reads FNYEAQ. The CDR3 contains 14 residues. V shed 1 base and J 7 bases; nucleotides not matched to a gene: 4. CDR3 residues: CASSLEAGGQPQHF. CDR3 DNA sequence: TGTGCCAGCAGCTTAGAGGCAGGGGGGCAGCCCCAGCATTTT.

The chain couples TRBV29-1 to TRBJ2-3, with 7 bases lining up with TRBD1. The germline V gene encodes CDR1 SQVTM and CDR2 ANQGSEA. This CDR3 region has 14 residues. Trimming cost V 7 bases and J 2 bases; bases outside gene matches: 9. CDR3 in DNA: TGCAGCGCGCGGTCGGGACAGTTCACAGATACGCAGTATTTT. It encodes CSARSGQFTDTQYF.

The gene calls are TRBV2 and TRBJ1-5, with D tentatively TRBD1 (5 bases). The CDR3 consists of 15 residues. CDR1 is SNHLY and CDR2 is FYNNEI in the germline V gene. Trimming removed 7 bases at V and 2 bases at J, with 15 bases between. The CDR3 protein is CASMRGPGGNQPQHF. CDR3 DNA sequence: TGTGCCAGCATGCGGGGCCCTGGGGGCAATCAGCCCCAGCATTTT.

J is TRBJ2-7 and V is TRBV3-1 (or the pseudogene TRBV3-2); D might be TRBD2 (6 bases). The V end was cut by 4 bases, the J end by 6 bases, with 16 bases between. The germline gives CDR1 LGHDT, CDR2 YNNKEL (reference sequence). CDR3 size: 14 residues. CDR3 protein: CASSRGVQDSEQYF. In DNA, the CDR3 is TGTGCCAGCAGCCGGGGGGTTCAGGACTCCGAGCAGTACTTC.

The J gene is TRBJ2-7, the V gene TRBV7-2; the match to TRBD2 covers 7 bases. The CDR3 totals 14 residues. Germline-derived CDR1 and CDR2 are SGHTA and FQGNSA. Losses at the gene ends were 2 bases for V and 4 bases for J; bases not matched to a gene: 5. CDR3 region: CASSLRLAGYEQYF. DNA of the CDR3: TGTGCCAGCAGCTTACGACTAGCCGGATACGAGCAGTACTTC.

The genes are TRBV10-3 and TRBJ2-3, with 8 bases lining up with TRBD2. This CDR3 is built from 14 residues. CDR1 and CDR2 (germline): ENHRY, SYGVKD. Trimming cost V 4 bases and J 4 bases; bases outside gene matches: 4. CDR3 protein: CAISGAGEADTQYF. DNA for the CDR3: TGTGCCATCAGTGGAGCGGGGGAGGCAGATACGCAGTATTTT.

This clone turned up a few times. The chain carries TRBV7-2 and TRBJ1-2, with 10 bases lining up with TRBD1. Germline CDR1 reads SGHTA; CDR2 reads FQGNSA. CDR3 length: 14 residues. Trimming at V came to 3 bases and at J to 7 bases, leaving 5 bases not matched to a gene. The CDR3 region has the DNA TGTGCCAGCAGCTTCTTGACAGGGGGCGGTGGCTACACCTTC. Translated: CASSFLTGGGGYTF.

This rearrangement joins TRBV19 to TRBJ1-5, with a weak D call TRBD1 (5 bases). The CDR3 totals 16 residues. Per the germline V gene, CDR1 is LNHDA and CDR2 is SQIVND (reference sequence). Trimming stripped 5 bases from V and 6 bases from J, with 20 bases between. This chain's CDR3 is CASSPTDGQGGQPQHF. In DNA form, the CDR3 reads TGTGCCAGTAGTCCAACCGACGGGCAGGGTGGTCAGCCCCAGCATTTT.

The CDR3 loop reads CASSPTGGKEKLFF. In DNA form, the CDR3 reads TGTGCCAGCAGCCCGACGGGGGGGAAGGAAAAACTGTTTTTT. The genes are TRBV7-2 and TRBJ1-4; D might be TRBD1 (5 bases). The CDR3 is made up of 14 amino acids. CDR1 SGHTA and CDR2 FQGNSA come from the germline V gene. Trimming stripped 5 bases from V and 8 bases from J, with 15 bases between. The full variable domain, with the rest looked up from reference TRBV7-2 and TRBJ1-4, is GAGVSQSPSNKVTEKGKDVELRCDPISGHTALYWYRQSLGQGLEFLIYFQGNSAPDKSGLPSDRFSAERTGGSVSTLTIQRTQQEDSAVYLCASSPTGGKEKLFFGSGTQLSVL.

The CDR3, as DNA: TGCGCCAGCAGCTTCGGGGGGTCCGGGTACGAGCAGTACTTC. It yields the protein CASSFGGSGYEQYF. The chain uses TRBV5-1 and TRBJ2-7; TRBD2 matches at 7 bases. The CDR3 sequence is 14 residues long. The V and J ends lost 2 bases and 4 bases, in that order; junction bases with no gene match: 6. Per the germline V gene, CDR1 is SGHRS and CDR2 is YFSETQ. The entire variable domain, with the rest obtained from reference TRBV5-1 and TRBJ2-7, is as follows: KAGVTQTPRYLIKTRGQQVTLSCSPISGHRSVSWYQQTPGQGLQFLFEYFSETQRNKGNFPGRFSGRQFSNSRSEMNVSTLELGDSALYLCASSFGGSGYEQYFGPGTRLTVT.

The chain carries TRBV19 and TRBJ2-7; 8 positions agree with TRBD1. The CDR3 length is 14 residues. Germline-derived CDR1 and CDR2 are LNHDA and SQIVND (reference sequence). The J segment lost 0 bases and the V segment lost 8 bases, leaving 6 bases of the junction unmatched. The chain's CDR3 is CASSQGAGSYEQYF. Here the CDR3 DNA reads TGTGCCAGTTCGCAGGGGGCGGGCTCCTACGAGCAGTACTTC.

This clone was recorded only once. The chain links TRBV5-5 to TRBJ1-5; 8 positions match TRBD1. Germline V gives CDR1 SGHKS, CDR2 YYEKEE (reference sequence). This CDR3 has 15 amino acids. V dropped 2 bases and J dropped 4; count of bases not matched to a gene: 5. CDR3: CASSFRDRPNQPQHF. In nucleotides, the CDR3 is TGTGCCAGCAGCTTCCGGGACAGGCCAAATCAGCCCCAGCATTTT.

V usage is TRBV7-2 and J usage is TRBJ2-3; 10 nucleotides match TRBD2. Germline V gives CDR1 SGHTA, CDR2 FQGNSA. Trimming took 5 bases from V and 5 from J; bases not matched to a gene: 7. The CDR3 length is 15 residues. CDR3 DNA sequence: TGTGCCAGCAGCGCAGAGCGGGGGGGGATAGATACGCAGTATTTT. Its translation: CASSAERGGIDTQYF.

The chain uses TRBV15 and TRBJ1-4, with TRBD1 identical over 8 bases. J lost 8 bases, V lost 3 bases, and 5 bases had no gene match. The CDR3 has 14 amino acids. The germline gives CDR1 LNHNV, CDR2 YYDKDF (reference sequence). The DNA of the CDR3 is TGTGCCACCAGCAGGGACAGGGTCGAGGAAAAACTGTTTTTT. Its protein product is CATSRDRVEEKLFF.

The chain joins TRBV29-1 to TRBJ2-7; TRBD1 aligns across 9 bases. Germline CDR1 and CDR2: SQVTM and ANQGSEA. The junction had 8 bases not matched to a gene; V was cut back by 0 bases and J by 5 bases. The CDR3 is 15 residues long. Written as DNA, the CDR3 is TGCAGCGTTGAAGACTCCCGGGACAGGGTCCACGAGCAGTACTTC. Its translation: CSVEDSRDRVHEQYF.